This is a list of T cell receptor beta chains from one sample in a study of OX40 agonist ivuxolimab in advanced cancers. The table came from immunoSEQ multiplex PCR; TCRdb's copy has only in-frame clones and leaves some out. The table shows around 30,000 clones, with approximately 86% occurring only once. The input for sequencing was CD4+ or CD8+ T cells sorted from blood, taken in a trial of the OX40 agonist ivuxolimab. These receptors came from an adult with an advanced solid tumor such as melanoma, head and neck, liver or kidney cancer. The CDR3 runs from the conserved cysteine through the conserved F or W. D genes are given only for firm matches. Clone size is given for some rows only: seen once, a few or many times, or a class if the clone is expanded.

TRBV9	-	TRBJ1-2	once	CASSVSAIGQGRVYGYTF	TGTGCCAGCAGCGTATCGGCTATCGGGCAGGGGCGGGTCTATGGCTACACCTTC
TRBV27	TRBD2	TRBJ2-7	-	CASSFGRTREQYF	TGTGCCAGCAGTTTCGGGAGGACTAGGGAGCAGTACTTC
TRBV7-8	-	TRBJ2-3	-	CASSLMSDAYFTDTQYF	TGTGCCAGCAGCTTAATGAGTGACGCCTACTTCACAGATACGCAGTATTTT
TRBV6-1	-	TRBJ2-7	-	CASSEDAESYEQYF	TGTGCCAGCAGTGAAGATGCGGAGAGCTACGAGCAGTACTTC
TRBV7-6	TRBD2	TRBJ2-1	-	CASSLGTSGTIGANEQFF	TGTGCCAGCAGCTTAGGCACCTCCGGGACTATTGGGGCCAATGAGCAGTTCTTC
TRBV7-3	TRBD1	TRBJ1-1	-	CASSSPGGGTEAFF	TGTGCCAGCAGCTCCCCAGGGGGAGGCACTGAAGCTTTCTTT
TRBV13	-	TRBJ1-2	-	CASSPPSANYGYTF	TGTGCCAGCAGCCCCCCCAGCGCTAACTATGGCTACACCTTC
TRBV19	TRBD1	TRBJ1-5	once	CASRPGQGAYSNQPQHF	TGTGCCAGTAGACCGGGACAGGGGGCCTATAGCAATCAGCCCCAGCATTTT
TRBV9	TRBD2	TRBJ2-7	-	CASSPYSGSSYEQYF	TGTGCCAGCAGCCCCTATAGCGGGAGCTCCTACGAGCAGTACTTC
TRBV10-3	TRBD2	TRBJ2-7	-	CAITEGGTNDYEQYF	TGTGCCATTACGGAAGGTGGGACTAATGACTACGAGCAGTACTTC
TRBV27	TRBD2	TRBJ2-7	-	CASSGPTSGSLREQYF	TGTGCCAGCAGTGGACCGACTAGCGGGAGCTTGAGAGAGCAGTACTTC
TRBV27	TRBD2	TRBJ2-1	-	CASALAGGSYNEQFF	TGTGCCAGCGCATTAGCGGGAGGTTCCTACAATGAGCAGTTCTTC
TRBV2	-	TRBJ2-7	once	CAIPGPGSEQYF	TGTGCCATCCCCGGTCCGGGGTCCGAGCAGTACTTC
TRBV6-1	-	TRBJ1-5	-	CASSHTDYSNQPQHF	TGTGCCAGCAGCCATACAGATTATAGCAATCAGCCCCAGCATTTT
TRBV5-1	-	TRBJ2-6	-	CASSIEGAGANVLTF	TGCGCCAGCAGCATCGAAGGAGCTGGGGCCAACGTCCTGACTTTC
TRBV7-2	-	TRBJ2-2	-	CASSLWTNTGELFF	TGTGCCAGCAGCTTATGGACGAACACCGGGGAGCTGTTTTTT
TRBV28	-	TRBJ2-7	-	CASSSLGVEQYF	TGTGCCAGCAGTTCCCTCGGTGTCGAGCAGTACTTC
TRBV28	-	TRBJ2-4	-	CASTPGAGSDIQYF	TGTGCCAGCACCCCTGGGGCAGGGTCAGACATTCAGTACTTC
TRBV7-8	TRBD2	TRBJ2-7	-	CASSLTGAGGYEQYF	TGTGCCAGCAGCCTTACTGGGGCGGGAGGCTACGAGCAGTACTTC
TRBV5-4	-	TRBJ2-7	-	CASSLVGGGAGEQYF	TGTGCCAGCAGCTTGGTTGGAGGGGGCGCGGGCGAGCAGTACTTC
TRBV7-9	TRBD2	TRBJ2-7	-	CASSLGSGRAYEQYF	TGTGCCAGCAGCTTAGGAAGCGGGAGGGCGTACGAGCAGTACTTC
TRBV11-3	-	TRBJ2-1	-	CASSLTASLSEQFF	TGTGCCAGCAGCTTAACGGCTAGCTTGAGTGAGCAGTTCTTC
TRBV28	-	TRBJ1-5	-	CASTPWGRDSNQPQHF	TGTGCCAGCACCCCTTGGGGCCGCGATAGCAATCAGCCCCAGCATTTT
TRBV27	TRBD2	TRBJ2-5	-	CASSSVFRGGTQETQYF	TGTGCCAGCAGTTCCGTTTTTCGGGGAGGGACGCAAGAGACCCAGTACTTC
TRBV18	-	TRBJ2-5	few	CASSPLPVITQHETQYF	TGTGCCAGCTCACCACTACCCGTCATCACCCAGCACGAGACCCAGTACTTC
TRBV2	TRBD1	TRBJ2-7	once	CASIQGDSPYEQYF	TGTGCCAGCATCCAAGGGGACAGCCCCTACGAGCAGTACTTC